This is a list of T cell receptor beta chains from one sample in a study of human T cells and chemical hapten exposure. TCRdb passed the RACE reads through MiXCR, listing each CDR3 protein once. Of about 89,000 distinct CDR3 sequences in the sample, 9.5% to 11% were seen once. The source was whole blood, collected in connection with sensitization to the hapten diphenylcyclopropenone (DPC). Source of these receptors: a man aged 40-49 years with alopecia areata. Some clones in this sample may be carry-over from other donors' samples. The CDR3 runs from the conserved cysteine through the conserved F or W. A D gene is named only where the DNA matches it firmly. The size entry is marked missing in some rows and otherwise reads once, few, many or a size class.

d_call	clone_size	v_call	cdr3_length	j_call	cdr3_aa	cdr3_nt
TRBD1	NA	TRBV6-5	14	TRBJ2-7	CASMETGFLYEQYF	TGTGCCAGCATGGAGACAGGGTTTCTTTACGAGCAGTACTTC
NA	NA	TRBV29-1	13	TRBJ2-3	CSVVGQSGDTQYF	TGCAGCGTTGTAGGCCAGTCCGGGGATACGCAGTATTTT
TRBD1	many	TRBV6-6	15	TRBJ1-2	CASSYSGTGGYGYTF	TGTGCCAGCAGTTACTCCGGGACAGGGGGCTATGGCTACACCTTC
NA	NA	TRBV20-1	13	TRBJ1-2	CSASRGNGYGYTF	TGCAGTGCTAGTAGGGGCAACGGGTATGGCTACACCTTC
TRBD1	few	TRBV19	15	TRBJ1-5	CASSIGGTAITPQHF	TGTGCCAGTAGTATAGGGGGGACAGCCATCACGCCCCAGCATTTT
NA	NA	TRBV27	13	TRBJ1-2	CASSLREGYGYTF	TGTGCCAGCAGTTTACGAGAGGGCTATGGCTACACCTTC
NA	many	TRBV29-1	11	TRBJ2-1	CSVSQGTEQFF	TGCAGCGTTTCTCAGGGGACTGAGCAGTTCTTC
NA	few	TRBV5-1	17	TRBJ1-4	CASSLRASAVGGEKLFF	TGCGCCAGCAGCCTGCGCGCTTCAGCGGTCGGAGGGGAAAAACTGTTTTTT
TRBD1	many	TRBV3-1	16	TRBJ1-1	CASSLGTGALNTEAFF	TGTGCCAGCAGCCTAGGGACAGGGGCCCTGAACACTGAAGCTTTCTTT
NA	many	TRBV6-6	16	TRBJ1-1	CASSYSLGQQNTEAFF	TGTGCCAGCAGTTACTCGTTGGGACAACAGAACACTGAAGCTTTCTTT
NA	many	TRBV7-3	13	TRBJ1-1	CASSLRPNTEAFF	TGTGCCAGCAGCTTACGCCCGAACACTGAAGCTTTCTTT
TRBD1	NA	TRBV6-1	14	TRBJ2-1	CASRDRGSYNEQFF	TGTGCCAGCAGGGACAGGGGTTCCTACAATGAGCAGTTCTTC
NA	many	TRBV20-1	16	TRBJ1-5	CSARVTGPGRNQPQHF	TGCAGTGCTAGGGTGACAGGCCCTGGGCGAAATCAGCCCCAGCATTTT
NA	many	TRBV6-2/TRBV6-3	14	TRBJ2-5	CASSSPGPQPTQYF	TGTGCCAGCAGTTCGCCGGGACCTCAGCCGACCCAGTACTTC
NA	NA	TRBV27	12	TRBJ2-3	CASRGVTDTQYF	TGTGCCAGCAGGGGAGTCACAGATACGCAGTATTTT
NA	many	TRBV12-3/TRBV12-4	15	TRBJ1-4	CASSRRSRGGEKLFF	TGTGCCAGCAGCCGACGGTCCCGGGGCGGTGAAAAACTGTTTTTT
TRBD2	few	TRBV12-3/TRBV12-4	15	TRBJ2-1	CASSTSVSSYNEQFF	TGTGCCAGCAGTACTAGCGTCAGCTCCTACAATGAGCAGTTCTTC
TRBD1	few	TRBV29-1	17	TRBJ1-1	CSVGGQPHLQTNTEAFF	TGCAGCGTTGGGGGACAGCCCCACCTCCAGACGAACACTGAAGCTTTCTTT
NA	few	TRBV28	15	TRBJ1-5	CASSGTAVFNQPQHF	TGTGCCAGCAGTGGGACGGCCGTCTTCAATCAGCCCCAGCATTTT
NA	many	TRBV29-1	15	TRBJ1-1	CSVEGNGRSIVEAFF	TGCAGCGTTGAAGGAAACGGCAGGAGCATTGTTGAAGCTTTCTTT
NA	few	TRBV7-2	13	TRBJ1-1	CASSLTQGNEAFF	TGTGCCAGCAGCCTCACTCAGGGGAACGAAGCTTTCTTT
TRBD2	few	TRBV29-1	14	TRBJ2-3	CSVDSSGITDTQYF	TGCAGCGTTGACTCCAGCGGGATTACAGATACGCAGTATTTT
NA	few	TRBV6-6	15	TRBJ2-1	CASPHLDRIYNEQFF	TGTGCCAGCCCTCATCTAGACCGAATTTACAATGAGCAGTTCTTC
TRBD1	NA	TRBV24-1	16	TRBJ2-2	CATSDLRQGDTGELFF	TGTGCCACCAGTGATTTAAGGCAGGGGGACACCGGGGAGCTGTTTTTT
TRBD2	NA	TRBV7-9	17	TRBJ2-1	CASSSPVGLAKGDEQFF	TGTGCCAGCAGCTCACCGGTGGGACTAGCGAAGGGGGATGAGCAGTTCTTC
NA	few	TRBV7-3	15	TRBJ2-3	CASSLGSSDLDTQYF	TGTGCCAGCAGCCTCGGGAGTTCTGATCTTGATACGCAGTATTTT
NA	few	TRBV6-2/TRBV6-3	14	TRBJ2-7	CASSEVVRSYEQYF	TGTGCCAGCAGTGAGGTGGTGCGGTCCTACGAGCAGTACTTC
TRBD1	NA	TRBV7-2	15	TRBJ2-5	CASSLRQGNLETQYF	TGTGCCAGCAGCTTGAGACAGGGCAATTTAGAGACCCAGTACTTC
NA	NA	TRBV18	12	TRBJ1-1	CASSPPSREAFF	TGTGCCAGCTCACCCCCTTCGAGAGAAGCTTTCTTT
NA	few	TRBV29-1	13	TRBJ1-4	CSVEQGSNEKLFF	TGCAGCGTTGAACAGGGGTCTAATGAAAAACTGTTTTTT
NA	NA	TRBV5-1	12	TRBJ2-5	CASTSREETQYF	TGCGCCAGCACGTCCAGGGAGGAGACCCAGTACTTC
NA	few	TRBV4-3	13	TRBJ2-1	CASSQTDFGEQFF	TGCGCCAGCAGCCAAACAGACTTTGGGGAGCAGTTCTTC
NA	NA	TRBV7-9	15	TRBJ1-4	CASSLDGRTNEKLFF	TGTGCCAGCAGCTTAGATGGACGGACGAATGAAAAACTGTTTTTT
TRBD1	few	TRBV14	16	TRBJ2-5	CASSRWTGGLQETQYF	TGTGCCAGCAGCCGCTGGACAGGGGGACTCCAAGAGACCCAGTACTTC
NA	many	TRBV20-1	13	TRBJ2-7	CSARPQISYEQYF	TGCAGTGCTAGACCCCAAATCTCCTACGAGCAGTACTTC
TRBD1	few	TRBV6-5	16	TRBJ2-1	CASSYSDRDPDNEQFF	TGTGCCAGCAGTTACTCCGACAGGGACCCCGACAATGAGCAGTTCTTC
TRBD1	NA	TRBV20-1	14	TRBJ1-5	CSAARDRANQPQHF	TGCAGTGCTGCCCGGGACAGGGCAAATCAGCCCCAGCATTTT
NA	few	TRBV20-1	14	TRBJ1-5	CSASDRRSNQPQHF	TGCAGTGCTTCCGACAGGAGGAGCAATCAGCCCCAGCATTTT
TRBD1	NA	TRBV5-6	16	TRBJ2-2	CASTDGLGGAAGELFF	TGTGCCAGCACTGATGGGTTAGGGGGCGCAGCCGGGGAGCTGTTTTTT